The rows below give T cell receptor beta chains drawn from one sample of a study of blood T cell repertoires in COVID-19. The repertoire was sequenced with immunoSEQ multiplex PCR; TCRdb's copy has only in-frame clones and lacks some. The sample records about 270,000 clones, approximately 90% being singletons. Sequencing was done on a sample of PBMCs or T cells enriched from blood (not recorded which). All receptors come from a man aged 35-49 years who had been exposed to COVID-19. The CDR3 runs from the conserved cysteine through the conserved F or W. Fields, in order: V gene, clone size, J gene, D gene, CDR3 protein, CDR3 DNA. A D gene is named only where the DNA matches it firmly. The size field is filled for only some rows; it gives once, few, many or a size class.

>TRBV21-1|-|TRBJ2-1|-
CASSKRRTSGYNNEQFF
TGTGCCAGCAGCAAACGCCGAACTAGCGGTTATAACAATGAGCAGTTCTTC
>TRBV11-1|-|TRBJ1-1|TRBD1
CASSQDRGAEAFF
TGTGCCAGCAGCCAGGACAGGGGGGCTGAAGCTTTCTTT
>TRBV10-3|-|TRBJ1-2|TRBD1
CAIRGQGADGYTF
TGTGCCATCAGGGGACAGGGGGCTGATGGCTACACCTTC
>TRBV7-2|-|TRBJ2-1|TRBD1
CASSLNRGAYNEQFF
TGTGCCAGCAGCCTAAACAGGGGCGCCTACAATGAGCAGTTCTTC
>TRBV6-5|-|TRBJ1-4|TRBD1
CASSPRDSNEKLFF
TGTGCCAGCAGCCCCCGGGACAGCAATGAAAAACTGTTTTTT
>TRBV3-1/TRBV3-2|once|TRBJ1-1|-
CASSQEIDLNTEAFF
TGTGCCAGCAGCCAAGAAATAGACTTGAACACTGAAGCTTTCTTT
>TRBV13|-|TRBJ1-1|-
CASSLEGVGNTEAFF
TGTGCCAGCAGCTTAGAAGGAGTAGGGAACACTGAAGCTTTCTTT
>TRBV19|-|TRBJ2-1|-
CASSITVAGYNEQFF
TGTGCCAGTAGTATAACGGTGGCGGGTTACAATGAGCAGTTCTTC
>TRBV30|-|TRBJ2-5|TRBD1
CAWSVRTDREYF
TGTGCCTGGAGTGTACGTACAGACAGGGAGTACTTC
>TRBV24-1|-|TRBJ2-1|TRBD2
CATSDPHGSGRAVEQFF
TGTGCCACCAGTGATCCACACGGTAGCGGGAGGGCCGTTGAGCAGTTCTTC
>TRBV29-1|-|TRBJ2-7|-
CSVEDTTGLPYEQYF
TGCAGCGTTGAAGACACTACAGGGCTCCCTTACGAGCAGTACTTC
>TRBV6-5|-|TRBJ2-1|TRBD2
CASNGLAGDNEQFF
TGTGCCAGCAACGGACTAGCGGGAGACAATGAGCAGTTCTTC
>TRBV7-3|few|TRBJ1-1|-
CASSLTYRTENTEAFF
TGTGCCAGCAGCTTAACCTATAGGACAGAGAACACTGAAGCTTTCTTT
>TRBV4-1|-|TRBJ1-4|-
CASSQGADTTTNEKLFF
TGCGCCAGCAGCCAAGGGGCGGACACCACAACTAATGAAAAACTGTTTTTT
>TRBV28|-|TRBJ1-6|-
CASSSNSPLHF
TGTGCCAGCAGTTCAAATTCACCCCTCCACTTT
>TRBV28|-|TRBJ1-2|-
CASSLSAALYGYTF
TGTGCCAGCAGTTTATCTGCGGCCCTCTATGGCTACACCTTC
>TRBV10-1|-|TRBJ2-6|-
CASSEGGAGANVLTF
TGCGCCAGCAGTGAGGGAGGGGCTGGGGCCAACGTCCTGACTTTC
>TRBV6-5|-|TRBJ1-3|TRBD1
CASRQQGAGNTIYF
TGTGCCAGCAGACAACAGGGGGCTGGAAACACCATATATTTT
>TRBV19|once|TRBJ1-1|TRBD1
CASSHGQGANKNTEAFF
TGTGCCAGTAGCCACGGACAGGGGGCGAACAAGAACACTGAAGCTTTCTTT
>TRBV15|-|TRBJ2-2|-
CATSRDQGRAVGELFF
TGTGCCACCAGCAGAGATCAGGGCAGGGCGGTCGGGGAGCTGTTTTTT
>TRBV7-3|-|TRBJ2-3|TRBD2
CASSRAGVRDTQYF
TGTGCCAGCAGCAGAGCGGGAGTTAGGGATACGCAGTATTTT
>TRBV18|-|TRBJ1-1|-
CASSPGSMNTEAFF
TGTGCCAGCTCACCAGGGAGCATGAACACTGAAGCTTTCTTT
>TRBV12-3/TRBV12-4|-|TRBJ1-2|TRBD1
CASSLQGGSGYTF
TGTGCCAGCAGTTTACAAGGGGGCTCTGGCTACACCTTC
>TRBV5-4|-|TRBJ2-1|TRBD2
CASQAGGSYNEQFF
TGTGCCAGCCAAGCGGGAGGATCTTACAATGAGCAGTTCTTC
>TRBV4-1|once|TRBJ2-1|-
CASSQDTFREQFF
TGCGCCAGCAGCCAAGATACGTTCAGGGAGCAGTTCTTC
>TRBV11-3|once|TRBJ1-2|TRBD1
CASSPRGGQGSWNGYTF
TGTGCCAGCAGCCCAAGGGGTGGACAGGGGTCATGGAATGGCTACACCTTC
>TRBV30|once|TRBJ2-1|TRBD2
CAWSDRGRGSYNEQFF
TGTGCCTGGAGTGACCGCGGGAGGGGGTCCTACAATGAGCAGTTCTTC
>TRBV7-9|-|TRBJ2-2|TRBD2
CASSLSGLAGVTGELFF
TGTGCCAGCAGCTTAAGTGGACTAGCGGGAGTTACCGGGGAGCTGTTTTTT
>TRBV27|-|TRBJ2-7|TRBD1
CASSSGTGPYEQYF
TGTGCCAGCAGTTCCGGGACAGGGCCCTACGAGCAGTACTTC
>TRBV11-1|-|TRBJ1-1|-
CASSLTRNPEAEAFF
TGTGCCAGCAGCTTAACGAGAAACCCGGAGGCTGAAGCTTTCTTT
>TRBV5-1|-|TRBJ1-4|TRBD1
CASGTGATNEKLFF
TGCGCCAGCGGGACAGGGGCAACTAATGAAAAACTGTTTTTT
>TRBV19|-|TRBJ1-1|TRBD1
CATQGVDTEAFF
TGTGCCACACAGGGGGTTGACACTGAAGCTTTCTTT
>TRBV29-1|once|TRBJ1-1|-
CSVEKGEYTEAFF
TGCAGCGTTGAAAAGGGGGAATACACTGAAGCTTTCTTT
>TRBV5-1|-|TRBJ2-7|-
CASSLISGTLSYEQYF
TGCGCCAGCAGTTTAATATCCGGGACACTGTCCTACGAGCAGTACTTC
>TRBV27|-|TRBJ2-7|-
CASSLYPGFREQYF
TGTGCCAGCAGTTTATATCCTGGGTTCAGGGAGCAGTACTTC
>TRBV7-6|-|TRBJ1-6|TRBD1
CASSQGYRGSGDSPLHF
TGTGCCAGCAGCCAAGGATACAGGGGTTCCGGAGATTCACCCCTCCACTTT
>TRBV29-1|-|TRBJ2-7|TRBD2
CSAQLAGGAEQYF
TGCAGCGCCCAACTAGCGGGAGGTGCCGAGCAGTACTTC
>TRBV6-2/TRBV6-3|-|TRBJ1-1|-
CASSYPPGHLNTEAFF
TGTGCCAGCAGTTACCCCCCAGGACACCTTAACACTGAAGCTTTCTTT
>TRBV30|-|TRBJ1-2|-
CAWAKGNGYTF
TGTGCCTGGGCGAAGGGGAATGGCTACACCTTC
>TRBV5-1|-|TRBJ1-1|TRBD1
CASSLDDREWTEAFF
TGCGCCAGCAGCTTGGATGACAGGGAATGGACTGAAGCTTTCTTT
>TRBV4-1|-|TRBJ1-3|TRBD1
CASSQTGQGFEHTIYF
TGCGCCAGCAGCCAGACCGGACAGGGATTCGAACACACCATATATTTT